These T cell receptor beta chains were read from a single sample in a study of CD4 T cells in relation to SARS-CoV-2 and coronaviruses. The assay was immunoSEQ multiplex PCR, and TCRdb's table has in-frame clones only and misses some. The top ten clones hold more than 1.5% of a sample with about 65,000 clones, over 70% of them seen once. Source material: memory CD4+ T cells from PBMCs. These receptor sequences come from a human donor in good health. The CDR3 runs from the conserved cysteine through the conserved F or W. D genes are given only for firm matches. Not all rows give a size; the values are once, few, many and, for expanded clones, a class.

J gene: TRBJ1-5
clone size: .
D gene: .
V gene: TRBV27
CDR3 DNA: TGTGCCAGCAGTTTATATTTCCTGGGTCAGCCCCAGCATTTT
CDR3 protein: CASSLYFLGQPQHF

J gene: TRBJ2-1
clone size: .
D gene: .
V gene: TRBV5-6
CDR3 DNA: TGTGCCAGCAGCTCGAATCGTGGCCGACTGATTACGAACAATGAGCAGTTCTTC
CDR3 protein: CASSSNRGRLITNNEQFF

J gene: TRBJ2-1
clone size: .
D gene: .
V gene: TRBV28
CDR3 DNA: TGTGCCAGCAGTACGACCCCGTTCCGCCAGGAGTTCTTC
CDR3 protein: CASSTTPFRQEFF

J gene: TRBJ1-1
clone size: .
D gene: .
V gene: TRBV2
CDR3 DNA: TGTGCCAGCAGTGAGTTTATGGGGACTGAAGCTTTCTTT
CDR3 protein: CASSEFMGTEAFF

J gene: TRBJ2-5
clone size: once
D gene: .
V gene: TRBV24-1
CDR3 DNA: TGTGCCACCAGTGACCCCATCGGGGGCGGCGAGACCCAGTACTTC
CDR3 protein: CATSDPIGGGETQYF

J gene: TRBJ1-2
clone size: .
D gene: TRBD1
V gene: TRBV5-1
CDR3 DNA: TGCGCCAGCAGCTTTGGGACAGGGTCTGGCTACACCTTC
CDR3 protein: CASSFGTGSGYTF

J gene: TRBJ2-1
clone size: .
D gene: TRBD2
V gene: TRBV28
CDR3 DNA: TGTGCCAGCAGCAGGACTAGCGGTCGATACAATGAGCAGTTCTTC
CDR3 protein: CASSRTSGRYNEQFF

J gene: TRBJ2-5
clone size: .
D gene: TRBD1
V gene: TRBV7-2
CDR3 DNA: TGTGCCAGCAGCGCCAGGACAGGGTCCGAGACCCAGTACTTC
CDR3 protein: CASSARTGSETQYF

J gene: TRBJ2-1
clone size: .
D gene: .
V gene: TRBV27
CDR3 DNA: TGTGCCAGCAGTTTATGGCCCCCCGGCCAGAGCTCCTACAATGAGCAGTTCTTC
CDR3 protein: CASSLWPPGQSSYNEQFF

J gene: TRBJ2-1
clone size: .
D gene: TRBD1
V gene: TRBV3-1/TRBV3-2
CDR3 DNA: TGTGCCAGCAGCCACCGCAACGAGTACCGGGACAGGGTTCTTAATGAGCAGTTCTTC
CDR3 protein: CASSHRNEYRDRVLNEQFF

J gene: TRBJ2-5
clone size: .
D gene: .
V gene: TRBV5-1
CDR3 DNA: TGCGCCAGCAGCTGGGCCCCCGGGGGAGAGACCCAGTACTTC
CDR3 protein: CASSWAPGGETQYF

J gene: TRBJ1-3
clone size: few
D gene: .
V gene: TRBV4-3
CDR3 DNA: TGCGCCAGCAGCCAAGTCGGCCACACCATATATTTT
CDR3 protein: CASSQVGHTIYF

J gene: TRBJ2-1
clone size: .
D gene: TRBD1
V gene: TRBV14
CDR3 DNA: TGTGCCAGCAGCCAGATTGGACAGGGGAAGCACAATGAGCAGTTCTTC
CDR3 protein: CASSQIGQGKHNEQFF

J gene: TRBJ2-7
clone size: .
D gene: .
V gene: TRBV29-1
CDR3 DNA: TGCAGCGTTGGAAGGGACACCCATTACTACGAGCAGTACTTC
CDR3 protein: CSVGRDTHYYEQYF

J gene: TRBJ2-1
clone size: few
D gene: .
V gene: TRBV18
CDR3 DNA: TGTGCCAGCTCATTCGGTACCGCCCAAAATGAGCAGTTCTTC
CDR3 protein: CASSFGTAQNEQFF

J gene: TRBJ2-7
clone size: .
D gene: TRBD2
V gene: TRBV14
CDR3 DNA: TGTGCCAGCAGCCAAGTCGGGGGGTACGAGCAGTACTTC
CDR3 protein: CASSQVGGYEQYF

J gene: TRBJ1-1
clone size: .
D gene: .
V gene: TRBV2
CDR3 DNA: TGTGCCAGCGGATCGGCCAGAGACTTGAACACTGAAGCTTTCTTT
CDR3 protein: CASGSARDLNTEAFF

J gene: TRBJ1-1
clone size: .
D gene: .
V gene: TRBV5-6
CDR3 DNA: TGTGCCAGCAGCTTGAAGGGAGGAACTGAAGCTTTCTTT
CDR3 protein: CASSLKGGTEAFF

J gene: TRBJ2-1
clone size: .
D gene: TRBD2
V gene: TRBV7-2
CDR3 DNA: TGTGCCAGCAGCCCCGATCGGACTAGCGCTGAGCAGTTCTTC
CDR3 protein: CASSPDRTSAEQFF

J gene: TRBJ1-5
clone size: .
D gene: .
V gene: TRBV19
CDR3 DNA: TGTGCCAGTAGTATCCCCATGACAGGTTATAGCAATCAGCCCCAGCATTTT
CDR3 protein: CASSIPMTGYSNQPQHF

J gene: TRBJ2-1
clone size: once
D gene: TRBD2
V gene: TRBV5-1
CDR3 DNA: TGCGCCAGCAGCTTGGGTGCTAGCGGGAATAATTACAATGAGCAGTTCTTC
CDR3 protein: CASSLGASGNNYNEQFF

J gene: TRBJ2-3
clone size: .
D gene: TRBD2
V gene: TRBV18
CDR3 DNA: TGTGCCAGCTCACCTAACCCACTAGCGGGAGGGCTCCCAGATACGCAGTATTTT
CDR3 protein: CASSPNPLAGGLPDTQYF

J gene: TRBJ1-1
clone size: .
D gene: TRBD1
V gene: TRBV5-1
CDR3 DNA: TGCGCCAGCAGCCCCCGGGACAGCTTGAACACTGAAGCTTTCTTT
CDR3 protein: CASSPRDSLNTEAFF

J gene: TRBJ2-2
clone size: .
D gene: .
V gene: TRBV18
CDR3 DNA: TGTGCCAGCTTACAGACAGTTAACACCGGGGAGCTGTTTTTT
CDR3 protein: CASLQTVNTGELFF

J gene: TRBJ2-2
clone size: few
D gene: .
V gene: TRBV11-2
CDR3 DNA: TGTGCCAGCAGCGAGCGGGCCATAAATGCGGGGACCGGGGAGCTGTTTTTT
CDR3 protein: CASSERAINAGTGELFF

J gene: TRBJ2-7
clone size: .
D gene: TRBD1
V gene: TRBV10-3
CDR3 DNA: TGTGCCATCAGTGAAATGCGTACAGGGGGATCTTCCGAGCAGTACTTC
CDR3 protein: CAISEMRTGGSSEQYF

J gene: TRBJ2-3
clone size: .
D gene: .
V gene: TRBV1
CDR3 DNA: TGCACCAGTCCAAAGGCTCGGGAATGGACAGATACGCAGTATTTT
CDR3 protein: CTSPKAREWTDTQYF

J gene: TRBJ1-5
clone size: few
D gene: .
V gene: TRBV2
CDR3 DNA: TGTGCCAGCAGAACGGGCCTTAGCAATCAGCCCCAGCATTTT
CDR3 protein: CASRTGLSNQPQHF

J gene: TRBJ2-2
clone size: few
D gene: .
V gene: TRBV5-1
CDR3 DNA: TGCGCCAGCAGCTTAGGGCAGAACACCGGGGAGCTGTTTTTT
CDR3 protein: CASSLGQNTGELFF

J gene: TRBJ1-5
clone size: medium-sized
D gene: TRBD1
V gene: TRBV18
CDR3 DNA: TGTGCCAGCTCCACCGGGACAGGGGGGCATCAGCCCCAGCATTTT
CDR3 protein: CASSTGTGGHQPQHF

J gene: TRBJ2-3
clone size: .
D gene: .
V gene: TRBV28
CDR3 DNA: TGTGCCAGCAACCTTCAGGGGGGAGTCGGAGATACGCAGTATTTT
CDR3 protein: CASNLQGGVGDTQYF

J gene: TRBJ1-1
clone size: .
D gene: .
V gene: TRBV5-4
CDR3 DNA: TGTGCCAGCAGCCCCATCTCCGGGACGGAGATGAATGAAGCTTTCTTT
CDR3 protein: CASSPISGTEMNEAFF

J gene: TRBJ1-2
clone size: .
D gene: .
V gene: TRBV5-4
CDR3 DNA: TGTGCCAGCAGCTTTAAGGACAATATGTACTATGGCTACACCTTC
CDR3 protein: CASSFKDNMYYGYTF

J gene: TRBJ2-7
clone size: .
D gene: .
V gene: TRBV27
CDR3 DNA: TGTGCCAGCAGTTTATCCGGGGGCGGTTACGAGCAGTACTTC
CDR3 protein: CASSLSGGGYEQYF

J gene: TRBJ1-6
clone size: .
D gene: .
V gene: TRBV12-3/TRBV12-4
CDR3 DNA: TGTGCCAGCAGTTTCGGGAATTCACCCCTCCACTTT
CDR3 protein: CASSFGNSPLHF

J gene: TRBJ1-1
clone size: .
D gene: .
V gene: TRBV7-9
CDR3 DNA: TGTGCCAGCAGAATCAACCAGGGGAGTACTGAAGCTTTCTTT
CDR3 protein: CASRINQGSTEAFF

J gene: TRBJ1-2
clone size: .
D gene: .
V gene: TRBV2
CDR3 DNA: TGTGCCAGCAGTGTGGGGGGTGGCTACACCTTC
CDR3 protein: CASSVGGGYTF

J gene: TRBJ2-7
clone size: once
D gene: TRBD1
V gene: TRBV7-9
CDR3 DNA: TGTGCCAGCAGCTTATACGGGACAGGGACCTCTCTCGAGCAGTACTTC
CDR3 protein: CASSLYGTGTSLEQYF

J gene: TRBJ1-1
clone size: .
D gene: .
V gene: TRBV9
CDR3 DNA: TGTGCCAGCAGCTCCGAGGGGTTCAACACTGAAGCTTTCTTT
CDR3 protein: CASSSEGFNTEAFF

J gene: TRBJ1-3
clone size: once
D gene: TRBD1
V gene: TRBV5-1
CDR3 DNA: TGCGCCAGCAGCCAACCTGGACAGGAGGGAAACACCATATATTTT
CDR3 protein: CASSQPGQEGNTIYF

J gene: TRBJ1-2
clone size: .
D gene: .
V gene: TRBV4-3
CDR3 DNA: TGCGCCAGCAGCCATGGCGATAACCCGGGGAATGGCTACACCTTC
CDR3 protein: CASSHGDNPGNGYTF

J gene: TRBJ1-4
clone size: .
D gene: TRBD1
V gene: TRBV5-5
CDR3 DNA: TGTGCCAGCAGCCCACAGGGGGCGGATGAAAAACTGTTTTTT
CDR3 protein: CASSPQGADEKLFF

J gene: TRBJ2-6
clone size: .
D gene: .
V gene: TRBV10-3
CDR3 DNA: TGTGCCATCAGACACCCGACAGCTGCAACCTCTGGGGCCAACGTCCTGACTTTC
CDR3 protein: CAIRHPTAATSGANVLTF

J gene: TRBJ1-2
clone size: .
D gene: TRBD1
V gene: TRBV5-4
CDR3 DNA: TGTGCCAGCAGCTTGGACAGGGGCTCCGGGGACTATGGCTACACCTTC
CDR3 protein: CASSLDRGSGDYGYTF

J gene: TRBJ1-3
clone size: .
D gene: .
V gene: TRBV5-1
CDR3 DNA: TGCGCCAGCAGCCCTGCTAGGATCCCTAACACCATATATTTT
CDR3 protein: CASSPARIPNTIYF

J gene: TRBJ2-2
clone size: .
D gene: .
V gene: TRBV19
CDR3 DNA: TGTGCCAGTAGTATAGCGGATATTAGCGGGGAGCTGTTTTTT
CDR3 protein: CASSIADISGELFF

J gene: TRBJ2-1
clone size: .
D gene: .
V gene: TRBV15
CDR3 DNA: TGTGCCACCAGCAGGGGACTTGGAGATGAGCAGTTCTTC
CDR3 protein: CATSRGLGDEQFF

J gene: TRBJ2-2
clone size: .
D gene: .
V gene: TRBV5-1
CDR3 DNA: TGCGCCAGCAGCTTGGCCGGTGTCGGCACCGGGGAGCTGTTTTTT
CDR3 protein: CASSLAGVGTGELFF

J gene: TRBJ2-2
clone size: .
D gene: TRBD1
V gene: TRBV29-1
CDR3 DNA: TGCAGCGTTGTGGACAGGGGGCGCCCCGGGGAGCTGTTTTTT
CDR3 protein: CSVVDRGRPGELFF

J gene: TRBJ1-2
clone size: .
D gene: .
V gene: TRBV12-3/TRBV12-4
CDR3 DNA: TGTGCCAGCAGTTTAGCGGTGGTCGGCTACACCTTC
CDR3 protein: CASSLAVVGYTF

J gene: TRBJ2-1
clone size: .
D gene: .
V gene: TRBV5-1
CDR3 DNA: TGCGCCAGCAGCTTGGGCACAGAAAACAATGAGCAGTTCTTC
CDR3 protein: CASSLGTENNEQFF

J gene: TRBJ1-4
clone size: .
D gene: .
V gene: TRBV6-1
CDR3 DNA: TGTGCCAGCAGTGAATTGGGGGGTCAGTGGGGGGATCAATATGAAAAACTGTTTTTT
CDR3 protein: CASSELGGQWGDQYEKLFF